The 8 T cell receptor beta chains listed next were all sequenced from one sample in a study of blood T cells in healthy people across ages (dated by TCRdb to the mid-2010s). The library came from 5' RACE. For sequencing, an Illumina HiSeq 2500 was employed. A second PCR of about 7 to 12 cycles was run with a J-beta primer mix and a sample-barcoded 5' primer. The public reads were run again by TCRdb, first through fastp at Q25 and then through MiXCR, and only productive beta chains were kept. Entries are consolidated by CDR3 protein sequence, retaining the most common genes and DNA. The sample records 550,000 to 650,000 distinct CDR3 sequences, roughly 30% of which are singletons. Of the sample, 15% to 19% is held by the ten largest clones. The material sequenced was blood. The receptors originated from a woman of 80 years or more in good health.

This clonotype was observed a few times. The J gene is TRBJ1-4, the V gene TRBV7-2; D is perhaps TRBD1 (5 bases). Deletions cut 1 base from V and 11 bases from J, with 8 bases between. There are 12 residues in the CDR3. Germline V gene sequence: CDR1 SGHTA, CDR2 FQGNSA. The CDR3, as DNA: TGTGCCAGCAGCTTAGAGGGGTTGAAACTGTTTTTT. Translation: CASSLEGLKLFF. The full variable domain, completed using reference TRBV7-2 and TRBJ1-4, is GAGVSQSPSNKVTEKGKDVELRCDPISGHTALYWYRQSLGQGLEFLIYFQGNSAPDKSGLPSDRFSAERTGGSVSTLTIQRTQQEDSAVYLCASSLEGLKLFFGSGTQLSVL.

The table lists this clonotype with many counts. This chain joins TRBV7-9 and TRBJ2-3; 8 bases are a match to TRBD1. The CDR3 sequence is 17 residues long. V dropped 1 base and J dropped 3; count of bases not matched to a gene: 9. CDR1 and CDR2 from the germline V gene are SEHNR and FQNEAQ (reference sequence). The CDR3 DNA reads TGTGCCAGCAGCTTAGATGGGACAGGCTGGCGAACAGATACGCAGTATTTT. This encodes CASSLDGTGWRTDTQYF.

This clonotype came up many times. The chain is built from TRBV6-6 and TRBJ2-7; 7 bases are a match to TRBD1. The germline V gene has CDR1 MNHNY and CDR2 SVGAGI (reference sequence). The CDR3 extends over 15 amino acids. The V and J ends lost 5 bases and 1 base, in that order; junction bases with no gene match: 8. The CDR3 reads CASSIDRDLSYEQYF. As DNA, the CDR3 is TGTGCCAGCAGTATCGACAGGGATTTGTCCTACGAGCAGTACTTC.

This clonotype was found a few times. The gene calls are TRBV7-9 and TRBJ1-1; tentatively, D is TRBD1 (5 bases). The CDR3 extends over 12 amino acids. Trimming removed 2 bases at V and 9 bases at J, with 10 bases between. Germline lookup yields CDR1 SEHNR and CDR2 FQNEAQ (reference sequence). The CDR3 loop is CASSLQTDQAFF. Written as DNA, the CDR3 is TGTGCCAGCAGCTTACAGACAGACCAAGCTTTCTTT.

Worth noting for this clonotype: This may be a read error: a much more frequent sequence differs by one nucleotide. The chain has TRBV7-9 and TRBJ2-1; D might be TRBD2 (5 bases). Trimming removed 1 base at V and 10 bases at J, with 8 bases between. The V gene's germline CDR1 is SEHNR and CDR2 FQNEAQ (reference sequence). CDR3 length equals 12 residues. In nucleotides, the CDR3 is TGTGCCAGCAGCTTAGAACGGGGAGAGCAGTTCTTC. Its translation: CASSLERGEQFF.

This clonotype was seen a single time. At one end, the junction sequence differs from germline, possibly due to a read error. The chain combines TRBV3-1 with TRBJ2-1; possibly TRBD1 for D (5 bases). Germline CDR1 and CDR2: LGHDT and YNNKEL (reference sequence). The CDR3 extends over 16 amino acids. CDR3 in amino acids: CVSSQVGQGTYNEQFF. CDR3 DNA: TGTGTCAGCAGCCAAGTGGGGCAGGGCACCTACAATGAGCAGTTCTTC.

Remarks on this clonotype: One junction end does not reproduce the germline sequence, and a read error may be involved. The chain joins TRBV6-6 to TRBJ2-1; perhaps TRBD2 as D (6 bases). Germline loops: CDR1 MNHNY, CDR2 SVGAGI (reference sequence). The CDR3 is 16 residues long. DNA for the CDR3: TGTACCAGCTCAGCTGGGACTCCCACTTGGGGCAATGAGCAGTTCTTC. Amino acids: CTSSAGTPTWGNEQFF.

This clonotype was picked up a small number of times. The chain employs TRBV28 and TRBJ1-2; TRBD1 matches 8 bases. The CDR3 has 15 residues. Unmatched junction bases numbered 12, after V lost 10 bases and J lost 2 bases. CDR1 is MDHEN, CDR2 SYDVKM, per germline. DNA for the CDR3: TGTGCCATACAGGGGGGGCCTATACAAAACTATGGCTACACCTTC. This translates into CAIQGGPIQNYGYTF.